This TCR beta chain was recovered during a study of CD8 T cells in Susac syndrome. TCR beta sequencing was performed on blood CD8+ and CD4+ T cells. The multiple sclerosis controls consisted of treatment-naive patients with relapsing-remitting disease, either stable or active. Purification of the CD8+ and CD4+ T cells relied on negative isolation, and TEMRA cells underwent FACS enrichment. Random-hexamer reverse transcription was applied to roughly 0.5 to 1 ug RNA. Amplification of TCR beta CDR3 spanned 54 Vbeta and 13 Jbeta via immunoSEQ multiplex PCR. Using its own MiXCR run on the immunoSEQ multiplex PCR reads, TCRdb lists one record per CDR3 protein. Of a few hundred thousand distinct CDR3 sequences in the sample, 95% were seen once. Germline CDR1 MGHRA, CDR2 YSYEKL. The CDR3 is 16 amino acids. V was clipped by 4 bases and J by 4 bases; unmatched bases: 10.

This receptor was taken from a human donor with multiple sclerosis. Sequencing was done on a sample of CD4+ T cells from PBMCs. The chain recombines TRBV4-1 with TRBJ2-5, with TRBD1 matching over 9 bases. The DNA for the CDR3 is TGCGCCAGCAGCCGGACCGACGGGACAGGGCCAGAGACCCAGTACTTC. It specifies CASSRTDGTGPETQYF.